This T cell receptor (beta chain) was found in a study of beta chain features in type 1 diabetes. This clone occurred a few times. Every bit of the isolated RNA underwent reverse transcription, so sequencing read expressed TCRB transcripts. Sequencing was performed with immunoSEQ multiplex PCR; in TCRdb, only in-frame clones are kept and a portion is missing. The data contain roughly 140,000 clones, roughly 10% of them singletons. Sequenced sample: central memory CD4+ T cells from blood. The source is a man between 18 and 35 years old in good health.

CDR3 in DNA: TGTGCCAGCAGTTTTAATCGTCCGGGGCTCGAGACCCAGTACTTC. Translated: CASSFNRPGLETQYF. The chain employs TRBV28 and TRBJ2-5, with D possibly being TRBD1 or TRBD2 (5 bases each). The germline V gene encodes CDR1 MDHEN and CDR2 SYDVKM. V lost 3 bases and J 5 bases, leaving 16 bases between the germline ends. There are 15 residues in the CDR3. Based on the CDR3 plus reference TRBV28 and TRBJ2-5, the full variable domain is DVKVTQSSRYLVKRTGEKVFLECVQDMDHENMFWYRQDPGLGLRLIYFSYDVKMKEKGDIPEGYSVSREKKERFSLILESASTNQTSMYLCASSFNRPGLETQYFGPGTRLLVL.